This passage covers 17 T cell receptor beta chains from one sample sequenced in a study of blood T cell repertoires in COVID-19. Some clones are missing from TCRdb's copy, which holds only in-frame ones; the method was immunoSEQ multiplex PCR. The table has approximately 110,000 clones, around nine tenths seen once. Sequencing used peripheral blood. The receptors were gathered from a man between 50 and 59 years old with COVID-19, enrolled during active disease.

The CDR3 DNA follows: TGCGCCAGCATAGGACAGGCGAACACTGAAGCTTTCTTT. Encoded protein: CASIGQANTEAFF. The chain carries TRBV4-1 and TRBJ1-1; TRBD1 agrees at 7 bases. The length of the CDR3 is 13 residues. CDR1 and CDR2 (germline): MGHRA, YSYEKL. V dropped 7 bases and J dropped 1; count of bases not matched to a gene: 3.

The chain is built from TRBV5-4 and TRBJ2-1; a possible D gene is TRBD2 (5 bases). Between the trimmed V and J ends, which lost 3 bases and 5 bases, there was a span of 15 bases. CDR3 length: 15 amino acids. Per the germline V gene, CDR1 is SGHNT and CDR2 is YYREEE (reference sequence). The CDR3 DNA follows: TGTGCCAGCAGCTCGGACTCCCGCTGGGACAATGAGCAGTTCTTC. Encoded protein: CASSSDSRWDNEQFF. The whole variable domain, filled in from reference TRBV5-4 and TRBJ2-1, reads ETGVTQSPTHLIKTRGQQVTLRCSSQSGHNTVSWYQQALGQGPQFIFQYYREEENGRGNFPPRFSGLQFPNYSSELNVNALELDDSALYLCASSSDSRWDNEQFFGPGTRLTVL.

The rearrangement uses TRBV4-3 and TRBJ1-5, with D tentatively TRBD1 (6 bases). Germline V CDR1 and CDR2: LGHNA, YSLEER. Trimming cost V 6 bases and J 1 base, with 19 bases left between them. This CDR3 contains 17 residues. The chain's CDR3 is CASSQGHGGLSNQPQHF. CDR3 DNA: TGCGCCAGCAGTCAGGGGCATGGGGGATTAAGCAATCAGCCCCAGCATTTT.

V and J are TRBV3-1 (or the pseudogene TRBV3-2) and TRBJ1-3; possible D gene TRBD1, 5 bases. Germline-derived CDR1 and CDR2 are LGHDT and YNNKEL (reference sequence). Deletions cut 1 base from V and 5 bases from J, with 9 bases between. The CDR3 has 14 amino acids. The CDR3 loop is CASSQGDLRNTIYF. The DNA for the CDR3 is TGTGCCAGCAGCCAAGGGGACTTAAGAAACACCATATATTTT.

In this sample, this clone turned up once. Other DNA sequences in this specimen translate into the identical CDR3. The chain carries TRBV12-3 or TRBV12-4 and TRBJ2-5, with a weak D call TRBD2 (5 bases). The CDR3 loop spans 13 amino acids. Trimming took 0 bases from V and 4 from J, leaving 6 bases between them. The CDR3 DNA reads TGTGCCAGCAGTTTAGCGGGAGTAGAGACCCAGTACTTC. This gives the protein CASSLAGVETQYF.

J is TRBJ2-7 and V is TRBV4-1; 12 positions match TRBD2. The V segment lost 3 bases and the J segment 0 bases; nucleotides outside the gene matches: 0. The CDR3 extends over 15 amino acids. The germline V gene encodes CDR1 MGHRA and CDR2 YSYEKL. The CDR3 nucleotides read TGCGCCAGCAGCCAGACTAGCGGGAGCTCCTACGAGCAGTACTTC. This gives the protein CASSQTSGSSYEQYF.

The V and J genes are TRBV7-8 and TRBJ2-2; possibly TRBD1 for D (6 bases). The CDR3 is 16 residues long. CDR1 is SGHVS and CDR2 is FQNEAQ in the germline V gene. V was clipped by 7 bases and J by 3 bases, with 18 bases between them. CDR3 region: CASTDFGTTYTGELFF. CDR3 coding DNA: TGTGCCAGCACCGACTTCGGGACAACCTACACCGGGGAGCTGTTTTTT.

V gene TRBV18 combines with J gene TRBJ1-2; D call uncertain. Germline loops: CDR1 KGHSH, CDR2 LQKENI. The V and J ends lost 3 bases and 6 bases respectively, with 14 bases between them. The CDR3 is 14 amino acids. CDR3 residues: CASSPEASPDGYTF. The CDR3 bases are TGTGCCAGCTCACCCGAGGCGTCCCCGGATGGCTACACCTTC.

This chain uses TRBV5-1 with TRBJ1-2, with TRBD1 matching over 10 bases. Trimming took 4 bases from V and 7 from J; bases not matched to a gene: 10. Germline V gene lookup returns CDR1 SGHRS and CDR2 YFSETQ. The CDR3 length is 15 residues. CDR3 nucleotides: TGCGCCAGCAGCGCTGGGACAGGGGCCTGGAGTGGCTACACCTTC. Translation gives CASSAGTGAWSGYTF.

V gene TRBV5-1 combines with J gene TRBJ2-3; 7 nucleotides line up with TRBD2. J lost 4 bases, V lost 0 bases, and 8 bases had no gene match. The length of the CDR3 is 16 residues. In germline, CDR1 is SGHRS, CDR2 YFSETQ. The CDR3 DNA follows: TGCGCCAGCAGCTTGGCCATAGCGGGTAGCGCAGATACGCAGTATTTT. This encodes CASSLAIAGSADTQYF.

This clone came up a few times. The chain employs TRBV9 and TRBJ2-1; a weak D match, TRBD1 (6 bases). The CDR3 runs to 15 residues. Trimming removed 6 bases from V and 0 bases from J, with 13 bases in between. Germline CDR1 SGDLS, CDR2 YYNGEE. The CDR3 sequence: CASTQQGSSYNEQFF. The CDR3, as DNA: TGTGCCAGCACCCAACAGGGAAGCTCCTACAATGAGCAGTTCTTC.

This clone has a single count. V gene TRBV27 combines with J gene TRBJ1-2; TRBD1 might be the D (5 bases). The CDR3 has 15 residues. Germline values: CDR1 MNHEY, CDR2 SMNVEV (reference sequence). V was trimmed by 6 bases and J by 4 bases, leaving 18 bases between them. In DNA, the CDR3 is TGTGCCAGCAGCCTAAATCCCCAGGGAATCTATGGCTACACCTTC. This gives the protein CASSLNPQGIYGYTF.

J is TRBJ2-6 and V is TRBV2; perhaps TRBD1 as D (6 bases). The CDR3 is 17 amino acids. V shed 5 bases and J shed 0 bases, with 14 bases lying between them. Germline V gene lookup returns CDR1 SNHLY and CDR2 FYNNEI. CDR3 loop: CASSSRDTHSGANVLTF. DNA for the CDR3: TGTGCCAGCAGTTCCCGGGACACACACTCTGGGGCCAACGTCCTGACTTTC.

The J gene is TRBJ2-5, the V gene TRBV7-3; 8 bases map to TRBD2. The CDR3 contains 15 residues. The germline V gene encodes CDR1 SGHTA and CDR2 FQGTGA. The V and J ends lost 5 bases and 5 bases, in that order; junction bases with no gene match: 10. This chain's CDR3 is CASSRISGIGETQYF. CDR3 DNA sequence: TGTGCCAGCAGCAGAATTAGCGGGATCGGGGAGACCCAGTACTTC.

The count of this clone is one. The chain recombines TRBV7-2 with TRBJ2-1; 7 bases align to TRBD1. Trimming at V came to 0 bases and at J to 7 bases, leaving 6 bases not matched to a gene. Germline values: CDR1 SGHTA, CDR2 FQGNSA. There are 15 residues in the CDR3. CDR3 sequence (DNA): TGTGCCAGCAGCTTAGCTCCAGGGGGTCTAAATGAGCAGTTCTTC. Protein: CASSLAPGGLNEQFF. Looking up the rest from reference TRBV7-2 and TRBJ2-1 gives the full variable domain: GAGVSQSPSNKVTEKGKDVELRCDPISGHTALYWYRQSLGQGLEFLIYFQGNSAPDKSGLPSDRFSAERTGGSVSTLTIQRTQQEDSAVYLCASSLAPGGLNEQFFGPGTRLTVL.

This chain uses TRBV15 with TRBJ2-7, with TRBD2 as a possible D gene (6 bases). The CDR3 is 17 residues long. The germline gives CDR1 LNHNV, CDR2 YYDKDF (reference sequence). Trimming removed 3 bases at V and 7 bases at J, with 25 bases between. CDR3 in DNA: TGTGCCACCAGCAGTCCAGCGCCCGGGACCAGGGAGGTAGAGCAGTACGTC. Its protein product is CATSSPAPGTREVEQYV.

This clone was counted a single time. The chain is built from TRBV5-4 and TRBJ2-5; the match to TRBD2 covers 11 bases. The V gene end was trimmed by 0 bases and the J gene end by 2 bases; junction bases not matched to a gene: 3. Germline lookup yields CDR1 SGHNT and CDR2 YYREEE (reference sequence). The CDR3 sequence is 16 residues long. The CDR3 region has the DNA TGTGCCAGCAGCTTGGCGCCTAGCGGGGGGCAAGAGACCCAGTACTTC. It encodes CASSLAPSGGQETQYF.